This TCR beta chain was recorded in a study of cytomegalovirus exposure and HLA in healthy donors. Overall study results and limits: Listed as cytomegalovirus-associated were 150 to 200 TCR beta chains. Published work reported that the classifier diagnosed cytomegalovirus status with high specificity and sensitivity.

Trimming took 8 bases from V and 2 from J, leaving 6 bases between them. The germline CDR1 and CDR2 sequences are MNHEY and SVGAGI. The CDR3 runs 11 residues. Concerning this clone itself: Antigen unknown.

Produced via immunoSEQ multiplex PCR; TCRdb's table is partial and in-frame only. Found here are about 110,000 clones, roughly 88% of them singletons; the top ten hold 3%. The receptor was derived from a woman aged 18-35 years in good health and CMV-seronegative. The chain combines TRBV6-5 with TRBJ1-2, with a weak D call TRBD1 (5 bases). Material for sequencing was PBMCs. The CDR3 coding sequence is TGTGCCAGCGGGGGGAACTATGGCTACACCTTC. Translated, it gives CASGGNYGYTF.